This passage covers 3 T cell receptor beta chains from one sample sequenced in a study of blood T cell repertoires in COVID-19. Assay: immunoSEQ multiplex PCR; the TCRdb copy retains only in-frame clones and omits some. The sample records 85,000 to 100,000 clones, 88% being singletons. Sequenced input: peripheral blood. The receptor source for this set is a middle-aged man with COVID-19, enrolled during active disease.

Here the CDR3 reads CASRNTGFDEQYF. In DNA, the CDR3 is TGTGCCAGCAGAAACACAGGGTTCGACGAGCAGTACTTC. This chain links TRBV6-5 with TRBJ2-7, with D possibly matching TRBD1 (6 bases). Germline V lookup: CDR1 MNHEY, CDR2 SVGAGI. V was shortened by 6 bases and J by 5 bases, with 14 bases between the two germline ends. The CDR3 is 13 residues long.

This clone was observed a single time. The chain links TRBV4-2 to TRBJ1-5; 7 nucleotides align to TRBD1. Germline assignment: CDR1 LGHNA and CDR2 YNFKEQ. J was trimmed by 0 bases and V by 1 base; bases with no gene match: 3. The CDR3 contains 16 residues. The CDR3 spells CASSQGTGDSNQPQHF. CDR3 DNA: TGTGCCAGCAGCCAAGGGACAGGTGATAGCAATCAGCCCCAGCATTTT.

Here the CDR3 DNA reads TGCGCCAGCAGCTTGTCGGACAGTCTCACTGAAGCTTTCTTT. Translated: CASSLSDSLTEAFF. J is TRBJ1-1 and V is TRBV5-1; D perhaps matches TRBD1 (6 bases). CDR1 SGHRS and CDR2 YFSETQ come from the germline V gene. Trimming left V 1 base short and J 4 bases short, with 11 bases between. The CDR3 has 14 residues.